In its sample, the clone carrying this TCR beta chain was seen many times. As yet, its antigen is unknown. This entry comes from a study of T cells after posttransplantation cyclophosphamide. Findings and caveats of the study: After PTCy, TRB diversity resembled that of CNI/methotrexate controls. Later post-transplant blood repertoires were often dominated by donor CD8+ memory clones.

The CDR3 covers 16 residues. The germline CDR1 and CDR2 sequences are SGHRS and YFSETQ. Trimming shortened V by 1 base and J by 2 bases, and 12 bases separated the two germline ends. The related graft donor's blood sample was taken on the day of bone marrow donation. Method: immunoSEQ multiplex PCR; TCRdb's copy keeps in-frame clones and lacks some. The sample counts more than 40,000 clones, none seen once; the ten largest own about 2.2%. This TCR was sampled from a man in his forties in good health, CMV-negative, and a related stem cell transplant donor. What was sequenced was PBMCs. This chain joins TRBV5-1 and TRBJ2-2, with D possibly matching TRBD1 (5 bases). In DNA form, the CDR3 reads TGCGCCAGCAGCTTGTCAGCCCAGGGTAACACCGGGGAGCTGTTTTTT. Translation: CASSLSAQGNTGELFF.